This passage covers 13 T cell receptor beta chains from one sample sequenced in a study of early T cells in non-severe SARS-CoV-2 infection (dated by TCRdb to the early 2020s). Receptor libraries were prepared by 5' RACE. Sequenced using a NextSeq 500. The public reads were reanalyzed by TCRdb: fastp trimming at Q25, MiXCR alignment, in-frame beta chains only. When rows share a CDR3 protein, they turn into one entry using the most common DNA and genes. The table for this sample lists more than 55,000 distinct CDR3 sequences; under 15% of them were counted only once. 1.2% to 1.5% of the sample is in the top ten clones. The sequenced material came from whole blood. These receptors were collected from an adult who was a healthcare worker with PCR-confirmed SARS-CoV-2 infection or an uninfected control (not recorded which).

This clonotype was seen more than once but under ten times. The chain is built from TRBV9 and TRBJ2-5, with D maybe TRBD2 (6 bases). Trimming removed 0 bases at V and 0 bases at J, with 9 bases between. CDR3 length: 15 amino acids. The germline V gene encodes CDR1 SGDLS and CDR2 YYNGEE. The CDR3 loop reads CASSVVGGYQETQYF. The CDR3 DNA reads as TGTGCCAGCAGCGTAGTGGGGGGATACCAAGAGACCCAGTACTTC.

V usage is TRBV29-1 and J usage is TRBJ2-7; TRBD1 is a possible D gene (5 bases). The CDR3 loop spans 12 amino acids. Per the germline V gene, CDR1 is SQVTM and CDR2 is ANQGSEA. V was cut by 1 base and J by 3 bases, with 7 bases left in between. CDR3 bases: TGCAGCGTTGAAGGCAGGGACTACGAGCAGTACTTC. Its protein is CSVEGRDYEQYF.

This clonotype was seen repeatedly, ten times or more. This rearrangement joins TRBV7-6 to TRBJ2-7; perhaps TRBD2 as D (6 bases). The CDR3 has 12 amino acids. CDR1 and CDR2 (germline): SGHVS, FNYEAQ. With 5 bases removed from V and 4 bases from J, the gap between germline ends came to 9 bases. The DNA of the CDR3 is TGTGCCAGCAGCCCCGGGGGTTACGAGCAGTACTTC. Its translation: CASSPGGYEQYF. Full variable domain (outside the CDR3, taken from reference TRBV7-6 and TRBJ2-7): GAGVSQSPRYKVTKRGQDVALRCDPISGHVSLYWYRQALGQGPEFLTYFNYEAQQDKSGLPNDRFSAERPEGSISTLTIQRTEQRDSAMYRCASSPGGYEQYFGPGTRLTVT.

V is TRBV11-2 and J is TRBJ2-2; D remains ambiguous. Germline assignment: CDR1 SGHAT and CDR2 FQNNGV. The V end was cut by 1 base, the J end by 4 bases, with 10 bases between. There are 15 residues in the CDR3. The CDR3 sequence is CASSLAGRTTGELFF. CDR3 nucleotides: TGTGCCAGCAGCTTAGCCGGGCGGACCACCGGGGAGCTGTTTTTT.

This clonotype was picked up many times. The V call is TRBV12-2, the J call TRBJ2-3; the table's D call TRBD1 went unverified against the DNA. TRBV12-2 is labeled a pseudogene. The CDR3 runs 10 residues. The DNA for the CDR3 is TGTGCAAGTCGCTTGCCCCTAGAGGGTTTT. It encodes CASRLPLEGF.

This clonotype was counted at least ten times. The V and J genes are TRBV7-9 and TRBJ2-4, with D perhaps TRBD1 (6 bases). The CDR3 sequence is 14 residues long. V was shortened by 5 bases and J by 5 bases, with 13 bases between the two germline ends. CDR1 and CDR2 from the germline V gene are SEHNR and FQNEAQ (reference sequence). The DNA of the CDR3 is TGTGCCAGCAGCCGACGGGACACCCAAAACATTCAGTACTTC. Protein sequence: CASSRRDTQNIQYF.

This clonotype was seen at least ten times. The rearrangement joins TRBV18 to TRBJ1-1; D is possibly TRBD1 (6 bases). This CDR3 has 14 amino acids. V lost 0 bases to trimming and J lost 5 bases, with 10 bases between them. Germline CDR1 reads KGHSH; CDR2 reads LQKENI. The CDR3 DNA is TGTGCCAGCTCACCACCAGGGGGAAGTACTGAAGCTTTCTTT. Amino acids: CASSPPGGSTEAFF.

This clonotype was counted a few times. The rearrangement joins TRBV6-6 to TRBJ2-3, with TRBD1 matching over 7 bases. Trimming took 7 bases from V and 2 from J; bases not matched to a gene: 6. The CDR3 is 14 residues long. In germline, CDR1 is MNHNY, CDR2 SVGAGI (reference sequence). CDR3 nucleotides: TGTGCCAGCAAGGGGGCTACTTCCACAGATACGCAGTATTTT. Its protein is CASKGATSTDTQYF.

This clonotype appeared many times. The chain employs TRBV20-1 and TRBJ1-6, with 7 bases matching TRBD1. CDR1 is DFQATT and CDR2 is SNEGSKA in the germline V gene (reference sequence). There are 15 residues in the CDR3. Germline trimming cut 2 bases from V and 2 bases from J; bases unmatched to any gene: 3. The CDR3 coding sequence is TGCAGTGCTAGAAGCACAGGGGCCTATAATTCACCCCTCCACTTT. Translating gives CSARSTGAYNSPLHF.

The gene calls are TRBV5-1 and TRBJ2-7, with TRBD2 matching over 7 bases. J lost 1 base, V lost 2 bases, and 0 bases had no gene match. The CDR3 extends over 13 amino acids. The germline CDR1 and CDR2 sequences are SGHRS and YFSETQ. The CDR3: CASSFGGSYEQYF. CDR3 coding DNA: TGCGCCAGCAGCTTCGGGGGGTCCTACGAGCAGTACTTC.

This clonotype has a handful of counts. V gene TRBV6-5 combines with J gene TRBJ2-6, with D unresolved. The V and J ends lost 0 bases and 4 bases respectively, with 7 bases between them. The CDR3 spans 15 residues. CDR1 and CDR2 from the germline V gene are MNHEY and SVGAGI. CDR3 sequence: CASSYSNPGANVLTF. CDR3 DNA: TGTGCCAGCAGTTACTCGAACCCCGGGGCCAACGTCCTGACTTTC.

This clonotype appeared a few times. V gene TRBV9 combines with J gene TRBJ2-3, with D unclear. Deletions cut 0 bases from V and 2 bases from J, with 16 bases between. The germline V gene encodes CDR1 SGDLS and CDR2 YYNGEE. This CDR3 has 17 residues. The CDR3 sequence: CASSVDGRAAYTDTQYF. CDR3 in DNA: TGTGCCAGCAGCGTAGATGGAAGGGCAGCCTACACAGATACGCAGTATTTT.

The table lists this clonotype with many counts. This chain links TRBV20-1 with TRBJ1-1; possible D gene TRBD1, 6 bases. CDR3 length equals 17 residues. The ends were cut back, 1 base at V and 1 base at J, with 19 bases in the middle. Germline V gives CDR1 DFQATT, CDR2 SNEGSKA (reference sequence). CDR3 amino acids: CSARGTGGAVWNTEAFF. In DNA, the CDR3 is TGCAGTGCTAGAGGCACTGGGGGCGCGGTGTGGAACACTGAAGCTTTCTTT.